This TCR beta chain was sequenced in a study of cytomegalovirus exposure and HLA in healthy donors. Study background: Findings of an earlier analysis included roughly 110 million unique TCR beta sequences from 180 million or so T cells. Of the donors genotyped, several hundred in all, over 80% fell in the Caucasian-associated ancestry cluster. Study-wide findings and caveats: Segments of the TCR beta V type were, in most cases, productive about 90% or about 30% of the time in an earlier analysis.

Notes on this clone: What it binds is not known.

The PCR had 60 Vbeta and 13 Jbeta primers. Generated by immunoSEQ multiplex PCR, the TCRdb table keeps only in-frame clones and is missing some. The data show about 270,000 clones, around two thirds seen once. CDR3 size: 19 residues. Germline values: CDR1 MDHEN, CDR2 SYDVKM. V was pared by 5 bases and J by 7 bases, with 24 bases of the junction left unmatched. The chain couples TRBV28 to TRBJ2-7, with 9 bases matching TRBD1. The sample taken for sequencing was PBMCs. The TCR originated in a female donor in good health and CMV-seronegative. CDR3 amino acids: CASSESGTGSLMGGEEQYF. The CDR3 DNA is TGTGCCAGCAGTGAATCCGGGACAGGGTCTCTAATGGGCGGGGAAGAGCAGTACTTC.